These T cell receptor beta chains were read from a single sample in a study of blood T cell repertoires in COVID-19. Profiled with immunoSEQ multiplex PCR; TCRdb holds only in-frame clones, not every one. Seen here are some 70,000 clones, approximately 79% observed once, and the top ten hold 9.8%. What was sequenced was peripheral blood. Every receptor here comes from a woman between 50 and 59 years old with acute or convalescent COVID-19. Both conserved end residues are part of each CDR3. The D gene is left open where the match is weak. Expanded clones get a size class; other rows say once, few or many, or leave the size out.

TRBV4-3,TRBJ2-1,TRBD2,.,CASSPELAGVRNEQFF,TGCGCCAGCAGCCCCGAACTAGCGGGAGTGAGAAATGAGCAGTTCTTC
TRBV29-1,TRBJ1-2,TRBD1,.,CSVEGLRDRGAWGGYTF,TGCAGCGTTGAAGGCCTCCGGGACAGGGGAGCTTGGGGAGGCTACACCTTC
TRBV18,TRBJ2-1,TRBD1,.,CASSPGQGTYNEQFF,TGTGCCAGCTCACCGGGACAGGGAACCTACAATGAGCAGTTCTTC
TRBV7-8,TRBJ2-2,TRBD2,.,CASSLLSGIVGGELFF,TGTGCCAGCAGCTTATTAAGCGGGATTGTGGGCGGGGAGCTGTTTTTT
TRBV15,TRBJ2-7,TRBD2,.,CATSRDRGLAVYEQYF,TGTGCCACCAGCAGAGATCGTGGACTAGCGGTCTACGAGCAGTACTTC
TRBV19,TRBJ1-5,.,.,CASRIEANQPQHF,TGTGCCAGTAGGATCGAAGCCAATCAGCCCCAGCATTTT
TRBV4-2,TRBJ2-3,.,.,CASSQDLGTDTQYF,TGTGCCAGCAGCCAAGATCTTGGCACAGATACGCAGTATTTT
TRBV29-1,TRBJ2-3,.,.,CSVERSRGAVDTQYF,TGCAGCGTTGAACGTTCCCGGGGGGCGGTAGATACGCAGTATTTT
TRBV30,TRBJ2-5,TRBD2,few,CAWTKRGVLETQYF,TGTGCCTGGACAAAGCGGGGGGTTCTAGAGACCCAGTACTTC
TRBV4-1,TRBJ2-3,TRBD2,.,CASSHNEAGGPPTDTQYF,TGCGCCAGCAGCCATAATGAAGCGGGAGGGCCCCCCACAGATACGCAGTATTTT
TRBV5-1,TRBJ1-1,TRBD1,.,CASSSQGGGNTEAFF,TGCGCCAGCAGCTCCCAGGGGGGCGGGAACACTGAAGCTTTCTTT
TRBV9,TRBJ2-3,.,once,CASTPDSKTSTDTQYF,TGTGCCAGCACACCGGACAGTAAGACTAGCACAGATACGCAGTATTTT
TRBV6-4,TRBJ1-1,TRBD1,.,CASITGGGTEAFF,TGTGCCAGCATAACAGGGGGTGGGACTGAAGCTTTCTTT
TRBV19,TRBJ2-1,TRBD2,.,CASSRAGGDNEQFF,TGTGCCAGTAGTAGAGCGGGGGGTGATAATGAGCAGTTCTTC
TRBV7-8,TRBJ1-1,.,once,CASSITGLNTEAFF,TGTGCCAGCAGCATTACAGGTTTGAACACTGAAGCTTTCTTT
TRBV11-3,TRBJ1-1,TRBD1,.,CASSPRILVQGASEAFF,TGTGCCAGCAGCCCCCGAATATTGGTACAGGGGGCCTCTGAAGCTTTCTTT